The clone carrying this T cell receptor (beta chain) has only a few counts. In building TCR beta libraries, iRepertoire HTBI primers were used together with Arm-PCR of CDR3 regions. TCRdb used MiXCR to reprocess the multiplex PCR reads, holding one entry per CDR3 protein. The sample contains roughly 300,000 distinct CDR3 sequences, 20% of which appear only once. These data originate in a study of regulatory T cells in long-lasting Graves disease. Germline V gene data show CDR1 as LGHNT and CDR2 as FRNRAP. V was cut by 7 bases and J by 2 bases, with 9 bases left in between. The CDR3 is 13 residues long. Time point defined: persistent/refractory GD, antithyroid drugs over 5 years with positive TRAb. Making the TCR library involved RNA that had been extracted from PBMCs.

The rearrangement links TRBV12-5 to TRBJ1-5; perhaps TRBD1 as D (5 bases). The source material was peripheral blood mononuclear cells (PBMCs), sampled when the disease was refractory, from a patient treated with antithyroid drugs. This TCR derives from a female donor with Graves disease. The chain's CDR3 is CASAAGRNQPQHF. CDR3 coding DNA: TGTGCTAGTGCCGCAGGGCGCAATCAGCCCCAGCATTTT.